The 29 T cell receptor beta chains below come from one sample, sequenced in a study of shared clonotypes between healthy human individuals. The data were produced by immunoSEQ multiplex PCR, yet TCRdb's version contains in-frame clones alone and is incomplete. The sample lists about 1.5 million clones, approximately 98% occurring once. Sequencing used naive CD4+ T cells sorted from blood. The subset is: CD45RA+ positively selected. The receptors come from a man between 25 and 39 years old in good health.

V usage is TRBV28 and J usage is TRBJ1-5; D gene unclear. The CDR3 is made up of 17 amino acids. Per the germline V gene, CDR1 is MDHEN and CDR2 is SYDVKM. Trimming removed 0 bases at V and 1 base at J, with 13 bases between. CDR3 nucleotides: TGTGCCAGCAGTTTATGGTATTGGGGTTCCAGCAATCAGCCCCAGCATTTT. This translates into CASSLWYWGSSNQPQHF.

The chain has TRBV2 and TRBJ1-2; D is unclear. This CDR3 region has 12 residues. In germline, CDR1 is SNHLY, CDR2 FYNNEI. V dropped 8 bases and J dropped 4 bases, with 11 bases sitting between them. The DNA of the CDR3 is TGTGCCAGCGGAGACATGACCTATGGCTACACCTTC. Translated, it gives CASGDMTYGYTF.

The gene calls are TRBV6-5 and TRBJ2-7, with TRBD1 matching 10 bases. Germline-derived CDR1 and CDR2 are MNHEY and SVGAGI. V dropped 6 bases and J dropped 4; count of bases not matched to a gene: 9. This CDR3 is built from 15 residues. CDR3 DNA: TGTGCCAGCAGCTCCCGCCGGACAGGGGGTTACGAGCAGTACTTC. It codes for CASSSRRTGGYEQYF.

This chain connects TRBV6-1 to TRBJ1-5; D gene unclear. In germline, CDR1 is MNHNS, CDR2 SASEGT. This CDR3 contains 15 residues. With 8 bases removed from V and 0 bases from J, the gap between germline ends came to 14 bases. CDR3 sequence reads: CASDTRPNSNQPQHF. DNA for the CDR3: TGTGCCAGCGACACCCGCCCGAATAGCAATCAGCCCCAGCATTTT.

The genes are TRBV10-1 and TRBJ1-4; D ambiguous. Germline values: CDR1 WNHNN, CDR2 SYGVQD (reference sequence). V lost 0 bases to trimming and J lost 13 bases, with 12 bases between them. The CDR3 consists of 13 residues. The CDR3 sequence is CASSESSLGGLFF. The CDR3, as DNA: TGCGCCAGCAGTGAGTCCTCCCTCGGAGGACTGTTTTTT.

Comments on this clone: The sample has other DNA sequences that encode this CDR3 too. The V call is TRBV18, the J call TRBJ2-1; D may be TRBD2 (5 bases). Trimming took off 2 bases at V and 4 bases at J, with 6 bases between the two ends. The CDR3 spans 13 residues. The germline CDR1 and CDR2 sequences are KGHSH and LQKENI. The CDR3: CASSPAGYNEQFF. CDR3 in DNA: TGTGCCAGCTCACCAGCGGGTTACAATGAGCAGTTCTTC.

The CDR3 DNA follows: TGTGCCAGCAGTGAGATGAGGAGTGGACAGCAGATTTATAGCAATCAGCCCCAGCATTTT. Translation gives CASSEMRSGQQIYSNQPQHF. The chain is built from TRBV6-1 and TRBJ1-5, with TRBD1 as a possible D gene (6 bases). Germline V gene data show CDR1 as MNHNS and CDR2 as SASEGT. V dropped 3 bases and J dropped 0 bases, with 24 bases sitting between them. The CDR3 sequence is 20 residues long.

The J gene is TRBJ1-1, the V gene TRBV5-1, with D hard to call. The CDR3 loop spans 14 amino acids. From germline, CDR1 is SGHRS and CDR2 YFSETQ. The V end was cut by 2 bases, the J end by 1 base, with 9 bases between. CDR3 loop: CASSLMEGNTEAFF. CDR3 coding DNA: TGCGCCAGCAGCTTAATGGAGGGGAACACTGAAGCTTTCTTT.

This chain links TRBV7-8 with TRBJ1-2, with TRBD1 matching 12 bases. The length of the CDR3 is 16 residues. V was clipped by 5 bases and J by 8 bases; unmatched bases: 12. Germline assignment: CDR1 SGHVS and CDR2 FQNEAQ. The CDR3 region has the DNA TGTGCCAGCAGCCCCAGTGCGGGACAGGGGGCGCGGGGCTACACCTTC. It codes for CASSPSAGQGARGYTF.

This chain joins TRBV5-5 and TRBJ2-1, with a weak D call TRBD2 (6 bases). The germline CDR1 and CDR2 sequences are SGHKS and YYEKEE (reference sequence). CDR3 length equals 11 residues. Trimming took off 4 bases at V and 12 bases at J, with 11 bases between the two ends. The CDR3 region is CASSGLYAQFF. CDR3 DNA sequence: TGTGCCAGCAGCGGACTATATGCGCAGTTCTTC.

The chain carries TRBV7-2 and TRBJ1-2, with TRBD1 as a possible D gene (5 bases). The CDR3 length is 13 residues. V was clipped by 4 bases and J by 8 bases, with 14 bases between them. The germline gives CDR1 SGHTA, CDR2 FQGNSA. DNA of the CDR3: TGTGCCAGCAGCTCCCGGGACCTCAGGGGCTACACCTTC. Amino acids: CASSSRDLRGYTF.

The chain carries TRBV15 and TRBJ2-5; 7 positions agree with TRBD1. After removal of 2 bases from V and 3 bases from J, the junction contained 12 bases not matched to a gene. The germline CDR1 and CDR2 sequences are LNHNV and YYDKDF (reference sequence). The CDR3 has 17 residues. The CDR3 sequence: CATSRPRQGLPEETQYF. The CDR3 DNA reads TGTGCCACCAGCAGACCCCGACAGGGTCTCCCTGAAGAGACCCAGTACTTC.

The rearrangement joins TRBV10-1 to TRBJ2-5, with TRBD2 as a possible D gene (6 bases). Trimming removed 7 bases from V and 5 bases from J, with 17 bases in between. The CDR3 totals 14 residues. The germline V gene encodes CDR1 WNHNN and CDR2 SYGVQD (reference sequence). The CDR3 bases are TGCGCCAGCATGGGCGGGAAGAGAGTGGAGACCCAGTACTTC. Encoded protein: CASMGGKRVETQYF.

The genes are TRBV29-1 and TRBJ2-7, with TRBD2 identical over 9 bases. This CDR3 comprises 14 residues. Germline CDR1 reads SQVTM; CDR2 reads ANQGSEA. V dropped 4 bases and J dropped 7; count of bases not matched to a gene: 11. CDR3 sequence: CSVGVAGELGEQYF. CDR3 nucleotides: TGCAGCGTTGGAGTAGCGGGAGAGCTAGGGGAGCAGTACTTC.

The chain couples TRBV11-2 to TRBJ2-3, with D possibly matching TRBD1 (5 bases). CDR1 SGHAT and CDR2 FQNNGV come from the germline V gene. V was trimmed by 2 bases and J by 0 bases, leaving 18 bases between them. The CDR3 runs 18 residues. CDR3 amino acids: CASSLSVRVSPSTDTQYF. DNA for the CDR3: TGTGCCAGCAGCTTAAGTGTCAGGGTTAGCCCTAGCACAGATACGCAGTATTTT.

The V call is TRBV14, the J call TRBJ2-7; tentatively, D is TRBD2 (5 bases). Germline V lookup: CDR1 SGHDN, CDR2 FVKESK. Trimming stripped 8 bases from V and 4 bases from J, with 18 bases between. The CDR3 consists of 14 residues. The DNA of the CDR3 is TGTGCCAGCGCTAGAGGTAGCGCAATTTACGAGCAGTACTTC. Translated: CASARGSAIYEQYF.

The chain's CDR3 is CASVSGDSTGELFF. CDR3 sequence (DNA): TGTGCCAGCGTCTCGGGGGATAGCACCGGGGAGCTGTTTTTT. The chain recombines TRBV25-1 with TRBJ2-2, with D perhaps matching TRBD2 (6 bases). Germline V gene lookup returns CDR1 MGHDK and CDR2 SYGVNS. V lost 8 bases and J 4 bases, leaving 14 bases between the germline ends. The CDR3 length is 14 residues.

The chain recombines TRBV5-1 with TRBJ2-2; perhaps D is TRBD1 or TRBD2 (5 bases each). CDR1 and CDR2 from the germline V gene are SGHRS and YFSETQ. The CDR3 runs 16 residues. Trimming stripped 2 bases from V and 3 bases from J, with 14 bases between. The CDR3 loop reads CASSFGDRLYTGELFF. The CDR3 DNA is TGCGCCAGCAGCTTTGGGGACCGTCTATACACCGGGGAGCTGTTTTTT.

The rearrangement joins TRBV15 to TRBJ2-1, with 7 bases lining up with TRBD1. Germline V gene lookup returns CDR1 LNHNV and CDR2 YYDKDF (reference sequence). The trim removed 0 bases at V and 5 bases at J, leaving 4 bases unmatched. The CDR3 is made up of 15 amino acids. The CDR3 DNA follows: TGTGCCACCAGCAGAGATAGACAGGGTAACAATGAGCAGTTCTTC. Its protein is CATSRDRQGNNEQFF.

Only one count was recorded for this clone. This sequence joins TRBV11-1 and TRBJ2-7; D is possibly TRBD2 (6 bases). V lost 5 bases and J 7 bases, leaving 18 bases between the germline ends. The germline CDR1 and CDR2 sequences are SGHAT and FQDESV (reference sequence). The CDR3 consists of 14 residues. CDR3 DNA sequence: TGTGCCAGCAGCGGCGGGACTGGGCGAGGGGAGCAGTACTTC. Encoded protein: CASSGGTGRGEQYF.

The chain has TRBV7-8 and TRBJ2-7; TRBD2 matches at 11 bases. V lost 6 bases, J lost 2 bases, and 6 bases stayed unmatched. Germline assignment: CDR1 SGHVS and CDR2 FQNEAQ. The CDR3 has 15 amino acids. For the CDR3, the DNA is TGTGCCAGCAGTCGGGGGGGACTAGCGGCCTACGAGCAGTACTTC. Translated, it gives CASSRGGLAAYEQYF.

The rearrangement links TRBV7-2 to TRBJ2-3, with 11 bases matching TRBD2. CDR1 and CDR2 from the germline V gene are SGHTA and FQGNSA. J lost 3 bases, V lost 4 bases, and 6 bases had no gene match. This CDR3 has 16 residues. CDR3 in DNA: TGTGCCAGCAGCTCCGGTACTAGCGGGAGTACAGATACGCAGTATTTT. Amino acids: CASSSGTSGSTDTQYF. Supplemented by reference TRBV7-2 and TRBJ2-3, the full variable domain reads GAGVSQSPSNKVTEKGKDVELRCDPISGHTALYWYRQSLGQGLEFLIYFQGNSAPDKSGLPSDRFSAERTGGSVSTLTIQRTQQEDSAVYLCASSSGTSGSTDTQYFGPGTRLTVL.

This chain connects TRBV10-1 to TRBJ1-2; D not certain. The CDR3 runs 14 residues. The V end was cut by 2 bases, the J end by 4 bases, with 11 bases between. CDR1 and CDR2 (germline): WNHNN, SYGVQD (reference sequence). DNA for the CDR3: TGCGCCAGCAGTGAGCCTCGGGGTCTCTATGGCTACACCTTC. Translation: CASSEPRGLYGYTF.

This chain connects TRBV7-3 to TRBJ2-1, with 7 bases matching TRBD2. CDR3 length: 14 amino acids. The junction had 7 bases not matched to a gene; V was cut back by 2 bases and J by 9 bases. Germline assignment: CDR1 SGHTA and CDR2 FQGTGA. DNA for the CDR3: TGTGCCAGCAGCTTAGCGGGAGTTGGAGGTGAGCAGTTCTTC. This sequence encodes CASSLAGVGGEQFF.

The chain combines TRBV2 with TRBJ2-7, with TRBD1 matching over 7 bases. CDR1 and CDR2 from the germline V gene are SNHLY and FYNNEI. The CDR3 loop spans 13 amino acids. V was clipped by 6 bases and J by 3 bases; unmatched bases: 5. CDR3 region: CASRRTGYYEQYF. The CDR3 bases are TGTGCCAGCAGGCGGACAGGTTACTACGAGCAGTACTTC.

In its sample, this clone was seen once. The rearrangement joins TRBV7-9 to TRBJ2-7, with 12 nucleotides matching TRBD2. The CDR3 runs 17 residues. Trimming removed 2 bases from V and 5 bases from J; junction bases left unmatched: 10. Germline lookup yields CDR1 SEHNR and CDR2 FQNEAQ (reference sequence). The CDR3 here is CASSLPALAGGPHEQYF. CDR3 DNA: TGTGCCAGCAGCTTACCCGCCCTAGCGGGAGGGCCCCACGAGCAGTACTTC.

V usage is TRBV18 and J usage is TRBJ2-1, with 11 bases lining up with TRBD2. The CDR3 is made up of 18 amino acids. J was trimmed by 6 bases and V by 3 bases; bases with no gene match: 13. CDR1 and CDR2 (germline): KGHSH, LQKENI. The CDR3 loop reads CASSPRIAGGREGNEQFF. The CDR3 DNA is TGTGCCAGCTCACCCAGGATAGCGGGAGGGAGAGAAGGCAATGAGCAGTTCTTC. Using reference TRBV18 and TRBJ2-1 for the parts outside the CDR3, the full variable domain is NAGVMQNPRHLVRRRGQEARLRCSPMKGHSHVYWYRQLPEEGLKFMVYLQKENIIDESGMPKERFSAEFPKEGPSILRIQQVVRGDSAAYFCASSPRIAGGREGNEQFFGPGTRLTVL.

The chain recombines TRBV7-8 with TRBJ2-5; TRBD1 matches at 8 bases. The CDR3 totals 16 residues. CDR1 SGHVS and CDR2 FQNEAQ come from the germline V gene. The ends lost 1 base at V and 5 bases at J; junction bases unmatched: 9. This CDR3 is CASSLGRQGAWETQYF. Written as DNA, the CDR3 is TGTGCCAGCAGCTTAGGTCGGCAGGGGGCGTGGGAGACCCAGTACTTC.

This rearrangement joins TRBV18 to TRBJ2-2; TRBD2 matches 11 bases. Germline trimming cut 4 bases from V and 1 base from J; bases unmatched to any gene: 5. The CDR3 runs to 17 residues. CDR1 is KGHSH, CDR2 LQKENI, per germline. The CDR3 loop reads CASSLRLAGLNTGELFF. For the CDR3, the DNA is TGTGCCAGCTCACTGAGACTAGCGGGGTTGAACACCGGGGAGCTGTTTTTT.